The 13 T cell receptor beta chains in this list originate from one sample, sequenced in a study of vaccination effects on CD4 cells after COVID-19. Clones were sequenced by immunoSEQ multiplex PCR, and TCRdb holds only the in-frame ones, with some missing. The sample carries more than 20,000 clones, 75% to 80% recorded once. Within the ViraFEST assay, antigen-specific CD4+ T cells underwent expansion with viral peptide pools prior to sequencing. The culture ran for approximately 11 days before CD4+ T cells were isolated. Each participant received a vaccine that was either BNT162b2 or mRNA-1273, given as two doses. Which antigens these TCRs recognize remains unknown. Sequences were derived from CD4+ T cells from PBMCs cultured with SARS-CoV-2 spike peptides, sampled after COVID-19 vaccination. Every receptor here comes from a human donor who received a COVID-19 vaccine. Some clones in this sample may be carry-over from other donors' samples.

The rearrangement uses TRBV25-1 and TRBJ2-5; TRBD2 matches at 8 bases. CDR1 and CDR2 from the germline V gene are MGHDK and SYGVNS. Trimming at V came to 4 bases and at J to 1 base, leaving 5 bases not matched to a gene. The length of the CDR3 is 15 residues. CDR3 protein: CASSVSGALQETQYF. In DNA form, the CDR3 reads TGTGCCAGCAGTGTTAGCGGGGCGCTCCAAGAGACCCAGTACTTC.

The V call is TRBV2, the J call TRBJ2-3, with TRBD1 matching over 8 bases. Unmatched junction bases numbered 6, after V lost 4 bases and J lost 3 bases. Per germline, CDR1 SNHLY and CDR2 FYNNEI. The CDR3 extends over 15 amino acids. In DNA form, the CDR3 reads TGTGCCAGCAGTGGTCGGACAGGGTCTACAGATACGCAGTATTTT. It yields the protein CASSGRTGSTDTQYF.

The V call is TRBV2, the J call TRBJ1-5; TRBD1 agrees at 8 bases. Germline V gene lookup returns CDR1 SNHLY and CDR2 FYNNEI. With V trimmed by 4 bases and J by 0 bases, 8 bases remained unmatched. This CDR3 is 17 amino acids long. The DNA for the CDR3 is TGTGCCAGCAGTGTCGGACAGGGTCTTAATAGCAATCAGCCCCAGCATTTT. Its protein product is CASSVGQGLNSNQPQHF.

This clone occurred a few times. The genes are TRBV2 and TRBJ1-2; D gene uncertain. The length of the CDR3 is 15 residues. The V end was cut by 1 base, the J end by 4 bases, with 13 bases between. In germline, CDR1 is SNHLY, CDR2 FYNNEI. As DNA, the CDR3 is TGTGCCAGCAGTGAAGGTGGGCCGGTTCTCTATGGCTACACCTTC. Translated: CASSEGGPVLYGYTF.

This chain joins TRBV5-1 and TRBJ1-1, with no clear D. Germline V gene lookup returns CDR1 SGHRS and CDR2 YFSETQ. CDR3 length: 13 amino acids. Trimming left V 9 bases short and J 1 base short, with 13 bases between. In DNA, the CDR3 is TGCGCCACCAGATTAGGGCCGAACACTGAAGCTTTCTTT. Translated, it gives CATRLGPNTEAFF.

The gene calls are TRBV12-3 or TRBV12-4 and TRBJ1-1; D call uncertain. Between the trimmed V and J ends, which lost 6 bases and 0 bases, there was a span of 8 bases. The CDR3 totals 13 residues. CDR3 residues: CASRLDLNTEAFF. In nucleotides, the CDR3 is TGTGCCAGCAGACTTGACCTGAACACTGAAGCTTTCTTT.

The chain carries TRBV7-2 and TRBJ1-3, with 7 bases that match TRBD1. The CDR3 sequence is 16 residues long. Germline CDR1 is SGHTA and CDR2 is FQGNSA. J was trimmed by 0 bases and V by 4 bases; bases with no gene match: 6. The CDR3 region is CASSWINRGSGNTIYF. CDR3 coding DNA: TGTGCCAGCAGCTGGATCAACAGGGGCTCTGGAAACACCATATATTTT.

The chain links TRBV7-2 to TRBJ2-1, with D unclear. Germline V lookup: CDR1 SGHTA, CDR2 FQGNSA. V was cut by 1 base and J by 10 bases, with 11 bases left in between. The CDR3 contains 13 residues. The CDR3 nucleotides are TGTGCCAGCAGCTTAGGAACGTCGCGGGAGCAGTTCTTC. Translated: CASSLGTSREQFF. The full variable domain, rest sourced from reference TRBV7-2 and TRBJ2-1, is GAGVSQSPSNKVTEKGKDVELRCDPISGHTALYWYRQSLGQGLEFLIYFQGNSAPDKSGLPSDRFSAERTGGSVSTLTIQRTQQEDSAVYLCASSLGTSREQFFGPGTRLTVL.

The V and J genes are TRBV29-1 and TRBJ1-1; TRBD1 aligns across 9 bases. CDR3 length: 14 residues. Germline CDR1 is SQVTM and CDR2 is ANQGSEA. Trimming took 6 bases from V and 3 from J; bases not matched to a gene: 8. This chain's CDR3 is CSVLNRGRDTEAFF. Written as DNA, the CDR3 is TGCAGCGTCCTTAACAGGGGGCGTGACACTGAAGCTTTCTTT.

V is TRBV5-1 and J is TRBJ2-3; no firm D call. Deletions cut 4 bases from V and 0 bases from J, with 12 bases between. Looked up from germline, CDR1 is SGHRS and CDR2 is YFSETQ. The CDR3 consists of 15 residues. The CDR3 is CASSLYEPSTDTQYF. The CDR3 nucleotides are TGCGCCAGCAGCCTCTACGAGCCTAGCACAGATACGCAGTATTTT.

This chain links TRBV5-1 with TRBJ2-5; D might be TRBD2 (6 bases). The CDR3 has 12 amino acids. Germline CDR1 is SGHRS and CDR2 is YFSETQ. V lost 4 bases and J 5 bases, leaving 9 bases between the germline ends. The DNA of the CDR3 is TGCGCCAGCAGCCCGGAGGGGGAGACCCAGTACTTC. This encodes CASSPEGETQYF.

V and J are TRBV6-5 and TRBJ2-4; TRBD2 is a possible D gene (5 bases). This CDR3 spans 16 amino acids. Trimming stripped 0 bases from V and 3 bases from J, with 12 bases between. Germline-derived CDR1 and CDR2 are MNHEY and SVGAGI. The CDR3 loop is CASSYSYEGGKNIQYF. As DNA, the CDR3 is TGTGCCAGCAGTTACTCGTATGAGGGTGGCAAAAACATTCAGTACTTC.

In this sample, this clone turned up a few times. The chain recombines TRBV3-1 (or the pseudogene TRBV3-2) with TRBJ2-5; D uncertain. Germline V gene data show CDR1 as LGHDT and CDR2 as YNNKEL (reference sequence). The CDR3 totals 13 residues. The V end lost 4 bases, the J end lost 3 bases, and 9 bases lay between the germline ends. The CDR3 nucleotides are TGTGCCAGCAGCCCCCGACCCAAAGAGACCCAGTACTTC. Protein sequence: CASSPRPKETQYF.